These 26 T cell receptor beta chains came from one sample sequenced in a study of CD8 T cells in ankylosing spondylitis. TCRdb independently ran MiXCR on the 5' RACE reads; one entry per CDR3 protein. In the table there are around 120,000 distinct CDR3 sequences, 12% to 15% of which are singletons. The specimen sequenced was blood, either unsorted or a sorted T cell fraction (not recorded which). The receptors shown here come from a female donor with ankylosing spondylitis or in good health (not recorded which).

This clonotype was counted ten times or more. The rearrangement links TRBV20-1 to TRBJ1-1, with 8 bases lining up with TRBD1. Germline lookup yields CDR1 DFQATT and CDR2 SNEGSKA (reference sequence). The CDR3 is 13 amino acids. V lost 4 bases and J lost 4; bases outside the gene matches: 5. The CDR3 loop is CSAKQGGSTEAFF. Here the CDR3 DNA reads TGCAGTGCTAAACAGGGGGGCAGCACTGAAGCTTTCTTT.

This clonotype has only a few counts. This chain uses TRBV5-1 with TRBJ1-1; 11 bases line up with TRBD1. Germline values: CDR1 SGHRS, CDR2 YFSETQ. The CDR3 has 13 amino acids. J gave up 4 bases and V 7 bases, and 3 bases lay outside the gene matches. The CDR3 nucleotides read TGCGCCAGCTTGGGGACAGGGGGCACTGAAGCTTTCTTT. Translating it yields CASLGTGGTEAFF.

This clonotype was counted at least ten times. V is TRBV5-1 and J is TRBJ1-2; the D gene is possibly TRBD1 (5 bases). Germline assignment: CDR1 SGHRS and CDR2 YFSETQ. The CDR3 extends over 15 amino acids. Trimming shortened V by 4 bases and J by 5 bases, and 18 bases separated the two germline ends. CDR3 sequence reads: CASSATTDRLYGYTF. DNA for the CDR3: TGCGCCAGCAGCGCTACAACCGACAGACTTTATGGCTACACCTTC.

The table lists this clonotype with many counts. The rearrangement joins TRBV3-1 to TRBJ1-1; 8 nucleotides line up with TRBD1. Germline V CDR1 and CDR2: LGHDT, YNNKEL (reference sequence). CDR3 size: 16 residues. V was pared by 6 bases and J by 1 base, with 10 bases of the junction left unmatched. The CDR3 protein is CASRPDRAPPNTEAFF. CDR3 nucleotide sequence: TGTGCCAGCAGACCGGACAGGGCCCCGCCGAACACTGAAGCTTTCTTT.

As regards this clonotype: A single base separates this from a much larger clone, so it may be a read error. J is TRBJ2-7 and V is TRBV10-3; perhaps TRBD2 as D (5 bases). The germline CDR1 and CDR2 sequences are ENHRY and SYGVKD. Trimming took 9 bases from V and 2 from J, leaving 8 bases between them. CDR3 length equals 11 residues. The DNA of the CDR3 is TGTGCCATGGGGAGCCCCTACGAGCAGTACTTC. Residues: CAMGSPYEQYF.

This clonotype was counted ten times or more. At one boundary the junction diverges from the germline segment, which might be a read error. The chain links TRBV6-8 to TRBJ2-1; D not resolved. The CDR3 is made up of 9 amino acids. CDR1 is MNHGY and CDR2 is SAAAGT in the germline V gene. Here the CDR3 DNA reads TGTGCCAGCAGTTATCCAAGCAGCTTC. This gives the protein CASSYPSSF.

This clonotype was seen ten or more times. The J gene is TRBJ1-4, the V gene TRBV20-1; D not certain. In germline, CDR1 is DFQATT, CDR2 SNEGSKA (reference sequence). Deletions cut 5 bases from V and 7 bases from J, with 11 bases between. This CDR3 is 12 amino acids long. CDR3 sequence: CSAPAGIEKLFF. The CDR3 DNA is TGCAGTGCTCCCGCTGGGATTGAAAAACTGTTTTTT.

This clonotype turned up a few times. The rearrangement uses TRBV7-9 and TRBJ1-2; D not resolved. The CDR3 loop spans 13 amino acids. The germline CDR1 and CDR2 sequences are SEHNR and FQNEAQ (reference sequence). V dropped 2 bases and J dropped 3 bases, with 7 bases sitting between them. In nucleotides, the CDR3 is TGTGCCAGCAGCTTACAGGATTACTATGGCTACACCTTC. Translation gives CASSLQDYYGYTF.

This clonotype was detected only a few times. The J gene is TRBJ1-2, the V gene TRBV19; no definite D call. Per the germline V gene, CDR1 is LNHDA and CDR2 is SQIVND (reference sequence). The CDR3 loop spans 14 amino acids. Trimming pared 1 base from V and 1 base from J, leaving 7 bases between. In nucleotides, the CDR3 is TGTGCCAGTAGTATAGCCCGCAGTAACTATGGCTACACCTTC. Residues: CASSIARSNYGYTF.

In its sample, this clonotype was seen many times. The chain joins TRBV5-1 to TRBJ2-7, with D possibly matching TRBD1 (6 bases). With 1 base removed from V and 0 bases from J, the gap between germline ends came to 8 bases. The CDR3 contains 14 residues. The germline CDR1 and CDR2 sequences are SGHRS and YFSETQ. CDR3 amino acids: CASSLTGSSYEQYF. CDR3 sequence (DNA): TGCGCCAGCAGCTTGACAGGGAGCTCCTACGAGCAGTACTTC.

This clonotype was recorded at least ten times. The J gene is TRBJ2-7, the V gene TRBV7-2, with D tentatively TRBD1 (6 bases). Germline V gene data show CDR1 as SGHTA and CDR2 as FQGNSA. Trimming cost V 1 base and J 1 base, with 11 bases left between them. The CDR3 has 15 residues. CDR3 bases: TGTGCCAGCAGCTTAGAGGGGGACGGTTCCTACGAGCAGTACTTC. Protein: CASSLEGDGSYEQYF.

The chain couples TRBV5-5 to TRBJ2-5; 11 bases are a match to TRBD2. Germline CDR1 and CDR2: SGHKS and YYEKEE (reference sequence). The CDR3 contains 15 residues. The junction had 3 bases not matched to a gene; V was cut back by 4 bases and J by 1 base. The CDR3 protein is CASSAGLAVQETQYF. The CDR3 DNA reads as TGTGCCAGCAGCGCGGGACTAGCGGTCCAAGAGACCCAGTACTTC. The variable domain in full, completed from reference TRBV5-5 and TRBJ2-5, reads DAGVTQSPTHLIKTRGQQVTLRCSPISGHKSVSWYQQVLGQGPQFIFQYYEKEERGRGNFPDRFSARQFPNYSSELNVNALLLGDSALYLCASSAGLAVQETQYFGPGTRLLVL.

This clonotype was observed many times. The chain's CDR3 is CATSRGPKGGQPQHF. CDR3 nucleotides: TGTGCCACCAGCAGAGGACCAAAAGGGGGTCAGCCCCAGCATTTT. The genes are TRBV15 and TRBJ1-5, with a possible D match to TRBD1 (6 bases). The CDR3 runs 15 residues. Trimming shortened V by 1 base and J by 6 bases, and 13 bases separated the two germline ends. Germline loops: CDR1 LNHNV, CDR2 YYDKDF (reference sequence).

In its sample, this clonotype was seen many times. The chain uses TRBV10-3 and TRBJ2-5; D gene uncertain. Between the trimmed V and J ends, which lost 2 bases and 2 bases, there was a span of 9 bases. Germline loops: CDR1 ENHRY, CDR2 SYGVKD. The CDR3 has 14 residues. The CDR3 is CAISEDSVQETQYF. The CDR3 DNA reads TGTGCCATCAGTGAGGATTCGGTTCAAGAGACCCAGTACTTC.

The rearrangement joins TRBV18 to TRBJ2-3; D may be TRBD2 (6 bases). With 6 bases removed from V and 1 base from J, the gap between germline ends came to 11 bases. The germline V gene has CDR1 KGHSH and CDR2 LQKENI. This CDR3 has 14 residues. CDR3: CASSPTRGTDTQYF. In DNA form, the CDR3 reads TGTGCCAGCTCGCCGACTAGAGGCACAGATACGCAGTATTTT. Full variable domain (missing parts from reference TRBV18 and TRBJ2-3): NAGVMQNPRHLVRRRGQEARLRCSPMKGHSHVYWYRQLPEEGLKFMVYLQKENIIDESGMPKERFSAEFPKEGPSILRIQQVVRGDSAAYFCASSPTRGTDTQYFGPGTRLTVL.

The chain couples TRBV5-1 to TRBJ1-2; D remains ambiguous. The CDR3 sequence is 14 residues long. V lost 4 bases and J 0 bases, leaving 10 bases between the germline ends. The germline gives CDR1 SGHRS, CDR2 YFSETQ. The CDR3 DNA reads TGCGCCAGCAGCCCCCCTTTATCTAACTATGGCTACACCTTC. Translated: CASSPPLSNYGYTF.

J is TRBJ1-2 and V is TRBV5-1; D might be TRBD1 (5 bases). Germline V gives CDR1 SGHRS, CDR2 YFSETQ. The CDR3 is 14 residues long. With 7 bases removed from V and 2 bases from J, the gap between germline ends came to 15 bases. CDR3 protein: CASATGVSNYGYTF. In nucleotides, the CDR3 is TGCGCCAGCGCAACGGGGGTGTCAAACTATGGCTACACCTTC.

This clonotype has at least ten counts. The chain employs TRBV12-3 or TRBV12-4 and TRBJ2-7; 10 nucleotides agree with TRBD1. This CDR3 is built from 14 residues. V was pared by 5 bases and J by 3 bases, with 4 bases of the junction left unmatched. This CDR3 is CASSPGQGYYEQYF. The CDR3 bases are TGTGCCAGCAGTCCGGGACAGGGGTACTACGAGCAGTACTTC.

This clonotype occurred a few times. The V and J genes are TRBV3-1 and TRBJ2-2, with D perhaps TRBD2 (5 bases). The CDR3 has 15 amino acids. The V gene lost 0 bases and the J gene lost 0 bases, with 5 bases spanning the gap. Germline-derived CDR1 and CDR2 are LGHDT and YNNKEL (reference sequence). CDR3 residues: CASSQELANTGELFF. CDR3 nucleotide sequence: TGTGCCAGCAGCCAAGAACTAGCGAACACCGGGGAGCTGTTTTTT.

The genes are TRBV20-1 and TRBJ2-4, with TRBD2 identical over 8 bases. The germline gives CDR1 DFQATT, CDR2 SNEGSKA (reference sequence). The V gene end was trimmed by 3 bases and the J gene end by 9 bases; junction bases not matched to a gene: 28. The CDR3 runs 20 residues. CDR3 region: CSASLTFIGSGGVFRSIQYF. CDR3 in DNA: TGCAGTGCTAGCCTTACCTTCATTGGGTCGGGGGGGGTATTTCGGAGCATTCAGTACTTC.

This clonotype was detected many times. The rearrangement uses TRBV7-2 and TRBJ1-3; D uncertain. The CDR3 length is 11 residues. Germline CDR1 and CDR2: SGHTA and FQGNSA. V was pared by 4 bases and J by 2 bases, with 0 bases between. Here the CDR3 reads CASSSGNTIYF. The CDR3 nucleotides read TGTGCCAGCAGCTCTGGAAACACCATATATTTT.

The chain links TRBV3-1 to TRBJ2-7, with 10 bases matching TRBD2. The CDR3 covers 15 residues. J was trimmed by 2 bases and V by 4 bases; bases with no gene match: 5. Germline V gene data show CDR1 as LGHDT and CDR2 as YNNKEL (reference sequence). CDR3 nucleotide sequence: TGTGCCAGCAGCCCGTCACTAGCGGGGACCTACGAGCAGTACTTC. Amino acids: CASSPSLAGTYEQYF.

This clonotype turned up a few times. The chain employs TRBV20-1 and TRBJ2-3; D not certain. The CDR3 covers 13 residues. Germline-derived CDR1 and CDR2 are DFQATT and SNEGSKA (reference sequence). The ends were cut back, 1 base at V and 0 bases at J, with 5 bases in the middle. CDR3 DNA: TGCAGTGCTAGAGGGGATAGCACAGATACGCAGTATTTT. Its protein is CSARGDSTDTQYF.

This clonotype was found a few times. The chain carries TRBV5-1 and TRBJ2-7, with a weak D call TRBD2 (6 bases). This CDR3 contains 13 residues. Trimming took off 0 bases at V and 5 bases at J, with 9 bases between the two ends. Germline V gives CDR1 SGHRS, CDR2 YFSETQ. The CDR3: CASSLGGENEQYF. Here the CDR3 DNA reads TGCGCCAGCAGCTTGGGCGGGGAGAACGAGCAGTACTTC.

At least ten counts were recorded for this clonotype. The rearrangement uses TRBV10-3 and TRBJ2-7; D ambiguous. The CDR3 spans 12 residues. Germline V gives CDR1 ENHRY, CDR2 SYGVKD. V was pared by 0 bases and J by 6 bases, with 6 bases between. Here the CDR3 reads CAISESWGEQYF. In DNA form, the CDR3 reads TGTGCCATCAGTGAGTCGTGGGGCGAGCAGTACTTC.

This clonotype was found many times. The rearrangement links TRBV4-1 to TRBJ1-1; tentative D call: TRBD1 (5 bases). Deletions cut 0 bases from V and 1 base from J, with 9 bases between. The CDR3 sequence is 15 residues long. CDR1 and CDR2 (germline): MGHRA, YSYEKL. The CDR3 nucleotides read TGCGCCAGCAGCCAAGAGGGCGGGGCGAACACTGAAGCTTTCTTT. As protein: CASSQEGGANTEAFF.